The next 17 T cell receptor beta chains were all read from a single sample in a study of beta chain features in type 1 diabetes. Points from the study as a whole: When Type 1 diabetes patients were examined, their TCRB CDR3s proved moderately but significantly shorter in all four CD4+ subsets.

The study reverse transcribed the entire isolated RNA, so it sequenced expressed TCRB transcripts. Profiled with immunoSEQ multiplex PCR; TCRdb holds only in-frame clones, not every one. The sample includes about 160,000 clones, 6.5% to 8.5% of them seen just once. These receptors have no identified antigens. The sample was central memory CD4+ T cells from blood. These receptors originate from a man between 18 and 35 years old with type 1 diabetes.

Concerning this clone itself: Additional DNA sequences in this sample encode the identical CDR3. This chain uses TRBV18 with TRBJ2-7; 10 bases match TRBD2. The CDR3 consists of 14 residues. V was pared by 6 bases and J by 2 bases, with 4 bases of the junction left unmatched. Germline CDR1 is KGHSH and CDR2 is LQKENI. The CDR3 loop reads CASSPGTSAYEQYF. The DNA for the CDR3 is TGTGCCAGCTCCCCGGGGACTAGCGCCTACGAGCAGTACTTC.

The V and J genes are TRBV6-1 and TRBJ1-1; D is possibly TRBD1 (6 bases). Germline lookup yields CDR1 MNHNS and CDR2 SASEGT. The CDR3 totals 14 residues. V lost 3 bases and J lost 3, with 11 bases in between. The CDR3 DNA reads TGTGCCAGCAGTGAGCCAGGGGCTGACACTGAAGCTTTCTTT. Protein: CASSEPGADTEAFF.

The sample holds a few counts of this clone. The chain is built from TRBV29-1 and TRBJ2-7, with 8 bases fitting TRBD1. Germline values: CDR1 SQVTM, CDR2 ANQGSEA. The CDR3 sequence is 13 residues long. After removal of 4 bases from V and 9 bases from J, the junction contained 11 bases not matched to a gene. In DNA, the CDR3 is TGCAGCGTTGCTACGGCGCCAGGGGGCGGGCAGTACTTC. Protein: CSVATAPGGGQYF.

The chain carries TRBV18 and TRBJ2-3; 7 nucleotides line up with TRBD2. The V segment lost 0 bases and the J segment 5 bases; nucleotides outside the gene matches: 2. This CDR3 is 14 amino acids long. CDR1 is KGHSH and CDR2 is LQKENI in the germline V gene. CDR3: CASSPPRGRDTQYF. CDR3 sequence (DNA): TGTGCCAGCTCACCACCGCGCGGGAGAGATACGCAGTATTTT.

This clone occurred a few times. The chain joins TRBV6-6 to TRBJ1-1, with D perhaps matching TRBD1 (5 bases). The CDR3 spans 14 residues. The V end was cut by 3 bases, the J end by 2 bases, with 10 bases between. Germline V gene lookup returns CDR1 MNHNY and CDR2 SVGAGI (reference sequence). CDR3 in amino acids: CASSYGQGNTEAFF. CDR3 bases: TGTGCCAGCAGTTATGGCCAGGGAAACACTGAAGCTTTCTTT.

This clone has a count of ten or more. The chain uses TRBV28 and TRBJ1-2; weak D call: TRBD1 (5 bases). V shed 7 bases and J shed 7 bases, with 19 bases lying between them. The CDR3 length is 14 residues. Germline CDR1 and CDR2: MDHEN and SYDVKM. Here the CDR3 DNA reads TGTGCCAGCAAATTGTCCGCAGGGTTCGGTGGCTACACCTTC. It specifies CASKLSAGFGGYTF.

This clone turned up a few times. The chain couples TRBV28 to TRBJ1-1, with 8 bases fitting TRBD1. V shed 6 bases and J 2 bases; nucleotides not matched to a gene: 8. In germline, CDR1 is MDHEN, CDR2 SYDVKM. The length of the CDR3 is 15 residues. CDR3 sequence: CASRGQGVVNTEAFF. CDR3 sequence (DNA): TGTGCCAGCAGAGGACAGGGAGTTGTTAACACTGAAGCTTTCTTT.

With regard to this clone: The junction differs from germline at one of its ends, possibly a read error. V gene TRBV7-9 combines with J gene TRBJ2-7; unclear D gene. CDR1 and CDR2 from the germline V gene are SEHNR and FQNEAQ (reference sequence). This CDR3 contains 14 residues. The CDR3 DNA reads TGCGCCAGCAGCCAAGATCAAACCTACGGCGAGCAGTACTTC. Translated: CASSQDQTYGEQYF. Complete variable domain (other parts from reference TRBV7-9 and TRBJ2-7): DTGVSQNPRHKITKRGQNVTFRCDPISEHNRLYWYRQTLGQGPEFLTYFQNEAQLEKSRLLSDRFSAERPKGSFSTLEIQRTEQGDSAMYLCASSQDQTYGEQYFGPGTRLTVT.

The V gene is TRBV4-3, the J gene TRBJ2-1, with D possibly TRBD2 on 5 matching bases. Germline CDR1 is LGHNA and CDR2 is YSLEER. The CDR3 covers 15 residues. V was clipped by 4 bases and J by 0 bases, with 10 bases between them. The CDR3 DNA reads TGCGCCAGCAGCCCCGGACTGGCCTCCTACAATGAGCAGTTCTTC. This translates into CASSPGLASYNEQFF.

This clone has a handful of counts. J is TRBJ1-3 and V is TRBV5-1, with TRBD1 identical over 8 bases. The CDR3 spans 16 residues. V lost 0 bases to trimming and J lost 2 bases; unmatched junction nucleotides: 4. Germline lookup yields CDR1 SGHRS and CDR2 YFSETQ. The CDR3 DNA sequence: TGCGCCAGCAGCTTGGCCGGGACAGGAGCTGGAAACACCATATATTTT. Translation gives CASSLAGTGAGNTIYF.

The gene calls are TRBV5-8 and TRBJ2-7; D may be TRBD1 (5 bases). Trimming removed 4 bases from V and 6 bases from J, with 14 bases in between. The CDR3 totals 13 residues. Germline V lookup: CDR1 SGHTS, CDR2 YDEGEE. The CDR3 DNA reads TGTGCCAGCAGCCGAAAGGGGCGAAGCGAGCAGTACTTC. Translating gives CASSRKGRSEQYF.

This clone was detected only a few times. The CDR3 here is CAFYRLAGLSGANVLTF. DNA for the CDR3: TGTGCCTTTTACCGGCTAGCCGGTCTCTCTGGGGCCAACGTCCTGACTTTC. V is TRBV30 and J is TRBJ2-6; the D gene is possibly TRBD2 (5 bases). CDR3 length: 17 residues. Germline CDR1 and CDR2: GTSNPN and SVGIG (reference sequence). The V end was cut by 7 bases, the J end by 0 bases, with 19 bases between.

This rearrangement joins TRBV2 to TRBJ1-2; no reliable D call. From germline, CDR1 is SNHLY and CDR2 FYNNEI. The CDR3 totals 13 residues. V was trimmed by 2 bases and J by 7 bases, leaving 11 bases between them. The CDR3 reads CASSEIPGSGYTF. The DNA of the CDR3 is TGTGCCAGCAGTGAAATTCCGGGGAGTGGCTACACCTTC.

This clone was counted a few times. V and J are TRBV5-1 and TRBJ2-4; 7 bases agree with TRBD2. Germline V gene data show CDR1 as SGHRS and CDR2 as YFSETQ. V was pared by 2 bases and J by 9 bases, with 5 bases of the junction left unmatched. The CDR3 length is 13 residues. The CDR3 region is CASSFASGAIQYF. CDR3 in DNA: TGCGCCAGCAGCTTCGCTAGCGGCGCCATTCAGTACTTC.

V usage is TRBV5-4 and J usage is TRBJ1-1, with D perhaps TRBD1 (5 bases). The CDR3 has 13 amino acids. Germline assignment: CDR1 SGHNT and CDR2 YYREEE (reference sequence). V was cut by 2 bases and J by 1 base, with 6 bases left in between. The CDR3 DNA reads TGTGCCAGCAGCTTCGACAGGAACACTGAAGCTTTCTTT. Translation: CASSFDRNTEAFF.

The sample holds a few counts of this clone. The V call is TRBV29-1, the J call TRBJ1-5, with D perhaps TRBD1 (6 bases). This CDR3 is built from 13 residues. V was shortened by 7 bases and J by 6 bases, with 16 bases between the two germline ends. CDR1 and CDR2 (germline): SQVTM, ANQGSEA. CDR3 residues: CSGATGRGQPQHF. The CDR3 region has the DNA TGCAGCGGCGCCACAGGGAGAGGTCAGCCCCAGCATTTT.

CDR3 amino acids: CASKDRYTEAFF. DNA for the CDR3: TGTGCCAGCAAGGACAGGTACACTGAAGCTTTCTTT. The chain links TRBV6-5 to TRBJ1-1; TRBD1 matches at 7 bases. There are 12 residues in the CDR3. Germline assignment: CDR1 MNHEY and CDR2 SVGAGI. Losses at the gene ends were 7 bases for V and 3 bases for J; bases not matched to a gene: 2.